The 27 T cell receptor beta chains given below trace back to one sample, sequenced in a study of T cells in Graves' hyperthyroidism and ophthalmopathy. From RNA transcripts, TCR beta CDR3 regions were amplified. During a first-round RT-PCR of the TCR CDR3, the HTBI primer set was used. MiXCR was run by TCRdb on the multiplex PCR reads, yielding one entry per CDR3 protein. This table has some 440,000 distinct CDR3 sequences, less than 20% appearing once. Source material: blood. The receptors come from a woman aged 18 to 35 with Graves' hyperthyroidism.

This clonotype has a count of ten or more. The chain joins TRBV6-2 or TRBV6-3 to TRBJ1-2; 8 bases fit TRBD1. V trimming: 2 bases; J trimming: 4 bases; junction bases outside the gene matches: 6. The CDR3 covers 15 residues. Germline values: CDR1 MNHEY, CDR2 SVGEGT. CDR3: CASSYTDRAGYGYTF. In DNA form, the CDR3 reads TGTGCCAGCAGTTACACGGACAGGGCTGGCTATGGCTACACCTTC.

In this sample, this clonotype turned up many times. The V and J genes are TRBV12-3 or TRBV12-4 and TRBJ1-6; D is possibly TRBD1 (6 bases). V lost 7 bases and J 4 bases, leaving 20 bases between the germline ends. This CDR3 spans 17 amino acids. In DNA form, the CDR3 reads TGTGCCAGCACTACCGGGAGGACAGAACAATATAATTCACCCCTCCACTTT. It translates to CASTTGRTEQYNSPLHF.

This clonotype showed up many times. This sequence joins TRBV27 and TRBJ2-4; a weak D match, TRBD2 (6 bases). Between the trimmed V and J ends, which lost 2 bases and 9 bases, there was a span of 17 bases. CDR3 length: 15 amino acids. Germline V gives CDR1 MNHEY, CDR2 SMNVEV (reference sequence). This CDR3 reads CASSLGGRRGSIQYF. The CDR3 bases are TGTGCCAGCAGTTTAGGGGGGAGGCGAGGAAGCATTCAGTACTTC.

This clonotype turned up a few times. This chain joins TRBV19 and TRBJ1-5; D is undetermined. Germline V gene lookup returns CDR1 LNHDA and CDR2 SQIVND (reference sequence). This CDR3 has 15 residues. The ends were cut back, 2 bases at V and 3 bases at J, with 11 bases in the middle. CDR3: CASSISRGVNQPQHF. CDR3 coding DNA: TGTGCCAGTAGTATAAGTCGAGGAGTCAATCAGCCCCAGCATTTT.

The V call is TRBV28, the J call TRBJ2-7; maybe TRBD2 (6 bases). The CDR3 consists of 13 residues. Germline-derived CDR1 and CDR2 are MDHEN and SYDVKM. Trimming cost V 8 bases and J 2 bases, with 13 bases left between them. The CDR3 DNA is TGTGCCAGCCTTGGGACTTCTCCCTACGAGCAGTACTTC. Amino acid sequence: CASLGTSPYEQYF.

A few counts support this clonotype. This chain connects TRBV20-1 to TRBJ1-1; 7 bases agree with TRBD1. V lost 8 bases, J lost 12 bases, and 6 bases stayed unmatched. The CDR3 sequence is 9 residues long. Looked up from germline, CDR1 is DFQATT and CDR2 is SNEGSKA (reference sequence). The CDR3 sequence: CSLRQGSFF. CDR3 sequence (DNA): TGCAGTCTGAGACAGGGATCTTTCTTT.

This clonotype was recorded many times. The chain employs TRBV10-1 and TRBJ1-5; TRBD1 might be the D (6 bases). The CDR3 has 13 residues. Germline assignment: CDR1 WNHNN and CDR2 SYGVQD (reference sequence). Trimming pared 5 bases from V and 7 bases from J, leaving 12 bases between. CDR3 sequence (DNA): TGCGCCAGCAGTACAGGGATAGGCCAGCCCCAGCATTTT. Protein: CASSTGIGQPQHF.

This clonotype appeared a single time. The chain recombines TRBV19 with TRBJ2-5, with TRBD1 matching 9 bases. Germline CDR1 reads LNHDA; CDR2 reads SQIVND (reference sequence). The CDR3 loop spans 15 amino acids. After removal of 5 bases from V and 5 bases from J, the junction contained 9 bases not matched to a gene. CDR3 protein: CASSFPGQGTETQYF. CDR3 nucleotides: TGTGCCAGTAGTTTTCCGGGACAGGGAACGGAGACCCAGTACTTC. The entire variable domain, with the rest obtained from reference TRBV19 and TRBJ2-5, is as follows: DGGITQSPKYLFRKEGQNVTLSCEQNLNHDAMYWYRQDPGQGLRLIYYSQIVNDFQKGDIAEGYSVSREKKESFPLTVTSAQKNPTAFYLCASSFPGQGTETQYFGPGTRLLVL.

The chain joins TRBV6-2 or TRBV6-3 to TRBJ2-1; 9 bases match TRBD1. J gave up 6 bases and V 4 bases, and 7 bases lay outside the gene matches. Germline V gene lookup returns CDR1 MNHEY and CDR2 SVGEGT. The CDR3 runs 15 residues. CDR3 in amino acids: CASSLTGGWGNEQFF. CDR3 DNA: TGTGCCAGCAGTTTAACAGGGGGCTGGGGCAATGAGCAGTTCTTC.

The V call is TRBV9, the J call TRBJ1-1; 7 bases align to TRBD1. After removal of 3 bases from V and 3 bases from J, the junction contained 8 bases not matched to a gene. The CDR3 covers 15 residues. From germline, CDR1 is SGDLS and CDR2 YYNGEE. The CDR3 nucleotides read TGTGCCAGCAGCGCCTACAGGGGTGGGGACACTGAAGCTTTCTTT. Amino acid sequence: CASSAYRGGDTEAFF. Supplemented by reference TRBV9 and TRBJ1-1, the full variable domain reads DSGVTQTPKHLITATGQRVTLRCSPRSGDLSVYWYQQSLDQGLQFLIQYYNGEERAKGNILERFSAQQFPDLHSELNLSSLELGDSALYFCASSAYRGGDTEAFFGQGTRLTVV.

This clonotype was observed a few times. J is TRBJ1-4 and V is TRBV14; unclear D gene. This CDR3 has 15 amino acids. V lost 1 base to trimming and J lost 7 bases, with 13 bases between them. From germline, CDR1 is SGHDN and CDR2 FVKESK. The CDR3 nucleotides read TGTGCCAGCAGCCAAGGAGCGGTCGTCAGTGAAAAACTGTTTTTT. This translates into CASSQGAVVSEKLFF.

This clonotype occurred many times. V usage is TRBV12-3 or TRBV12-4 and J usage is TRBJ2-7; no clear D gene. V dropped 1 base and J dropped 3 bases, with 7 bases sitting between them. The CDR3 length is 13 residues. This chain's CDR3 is CASSLGTNYEQYF. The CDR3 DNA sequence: TGTGCCAGCAGTTTAGGAACAAACTACGAGCAGTACTTC.

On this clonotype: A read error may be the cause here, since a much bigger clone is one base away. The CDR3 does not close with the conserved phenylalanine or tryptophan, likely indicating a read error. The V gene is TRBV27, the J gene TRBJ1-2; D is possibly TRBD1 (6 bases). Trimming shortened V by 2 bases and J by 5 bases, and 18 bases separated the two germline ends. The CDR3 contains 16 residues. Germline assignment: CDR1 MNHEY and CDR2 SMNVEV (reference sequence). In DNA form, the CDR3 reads TGTGCCAGCAGTTTAGGGGCGGGGGGCCCAGGGTATGGCTACACCCTC. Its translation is CASSLGAGGPGYGYTL.

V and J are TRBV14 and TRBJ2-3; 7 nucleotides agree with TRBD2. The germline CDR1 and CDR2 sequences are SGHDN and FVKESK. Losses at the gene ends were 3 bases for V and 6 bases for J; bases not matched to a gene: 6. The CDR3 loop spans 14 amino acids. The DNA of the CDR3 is TGTGCCAGCAGCCAGGGCCTACTAGCGGATACGCAGTATTTT. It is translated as CASSQGLLADTQYF.

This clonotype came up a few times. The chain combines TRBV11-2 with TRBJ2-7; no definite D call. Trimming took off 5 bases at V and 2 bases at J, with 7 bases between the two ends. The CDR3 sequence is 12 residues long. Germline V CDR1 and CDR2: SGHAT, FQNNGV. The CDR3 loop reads CASSQPTYEQYF. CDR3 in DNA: TGTGCCAGCAGCCAACCCACCTACGAGCAGTACTTC.

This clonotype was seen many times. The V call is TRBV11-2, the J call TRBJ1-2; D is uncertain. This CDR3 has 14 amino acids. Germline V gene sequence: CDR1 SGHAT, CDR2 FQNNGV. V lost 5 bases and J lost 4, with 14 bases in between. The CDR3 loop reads CASSPRELSYGYTF. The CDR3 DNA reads TGTGCCAGCAGCCCACGCGAGTTATCCTATGGCTACACCTTC. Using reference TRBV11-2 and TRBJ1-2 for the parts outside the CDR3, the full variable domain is EAGVAQSPRYKIIEKRQSVAFWCNPISGHATLYWYQQILGQGPKLLIQFQNNGVVDDSQLPKDRFSAERLKGVDSTLKIQPAKLEDSAVYLCASSPRELSYGYTFGSGTRLTVV.

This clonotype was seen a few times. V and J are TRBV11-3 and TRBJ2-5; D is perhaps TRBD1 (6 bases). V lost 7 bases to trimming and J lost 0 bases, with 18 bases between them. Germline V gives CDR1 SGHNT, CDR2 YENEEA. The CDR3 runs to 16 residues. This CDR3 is CASTDPGTPYQETQYF. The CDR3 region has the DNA TGTGCCAGCACCGACCCCGGGACACCGTACCAAGAGACCCAGTACTTC.

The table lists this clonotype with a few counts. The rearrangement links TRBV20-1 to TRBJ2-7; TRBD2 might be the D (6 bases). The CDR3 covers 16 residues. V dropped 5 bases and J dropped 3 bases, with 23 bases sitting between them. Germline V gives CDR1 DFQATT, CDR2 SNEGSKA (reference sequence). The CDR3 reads CSAVAELDYLHYEQYF. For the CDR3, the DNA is TGCAGTGCTGTGGCCGAATTGGACTACCTGCACTACGAGCAGTACTTC.

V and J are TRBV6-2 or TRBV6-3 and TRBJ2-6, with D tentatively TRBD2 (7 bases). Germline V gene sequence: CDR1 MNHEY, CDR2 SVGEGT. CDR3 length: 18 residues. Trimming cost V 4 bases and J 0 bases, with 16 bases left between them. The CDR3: CASSWGARGVSGANVLTF. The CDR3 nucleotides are TGTGCCAGCAGTTGGGGGGCCCGGGGGGTCTCTGGGGCCAACGTCCTGACTTTC.

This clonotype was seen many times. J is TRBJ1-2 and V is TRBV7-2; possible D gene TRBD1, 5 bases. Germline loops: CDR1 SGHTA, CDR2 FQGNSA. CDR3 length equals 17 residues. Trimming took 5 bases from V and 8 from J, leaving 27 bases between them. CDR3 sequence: CASSLLPNGGLLGGYTF. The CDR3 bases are TGTGCCAGCAGCCTCCTACCGAACGGGGGTCTGTTGGGGGGCTACACCTTC.

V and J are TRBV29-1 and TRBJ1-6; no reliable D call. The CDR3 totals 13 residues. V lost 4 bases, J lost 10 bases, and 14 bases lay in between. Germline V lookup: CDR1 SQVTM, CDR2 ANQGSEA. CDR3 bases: TGCAGCGTTGCGGCGTCTCTTGCCTCACCCCTCCACTTT. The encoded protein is CSVAASLASPLHF. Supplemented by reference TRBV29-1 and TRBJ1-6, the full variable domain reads SAVISQKPSRDICQRGTSLTIQCQVDSQVTMMFWYRQQPGQSLTLIATANQGSEATYESGFVIDKFPISRPNLTFSTLTVSNMSPEDSSIYLCSVAASLASPLHFGNGTRLTVT.

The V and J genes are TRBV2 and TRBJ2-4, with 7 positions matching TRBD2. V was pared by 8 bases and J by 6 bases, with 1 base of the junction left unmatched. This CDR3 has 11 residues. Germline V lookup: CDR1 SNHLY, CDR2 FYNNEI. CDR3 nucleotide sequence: TGTGCCAGCGGGGGGGGAAACATTCAGTACTTC. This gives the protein CASGGGNIQYF.

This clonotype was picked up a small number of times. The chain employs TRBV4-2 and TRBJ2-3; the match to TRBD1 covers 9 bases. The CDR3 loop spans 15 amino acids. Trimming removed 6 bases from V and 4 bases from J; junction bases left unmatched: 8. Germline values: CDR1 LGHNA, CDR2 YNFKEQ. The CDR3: CASSAGQGRADTQYF. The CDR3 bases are TGTGCCAGCAGTGCGGGACAGGGTAGGGCAGATACGCAGTATTTT.

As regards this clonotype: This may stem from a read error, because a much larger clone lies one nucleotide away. Here the CDR3 DNA reads TGTGCCAGCACGGACACAGATACGCAGTATTTT. Encoded protein: CASTDTDTQYF. The V call is TRBV12-3 or TRBV12-4, the J call TRBJ2-3; D is unclear. The CDR3 sequence is 11 residues long. Trimming removed 7 bases from V and 2 bases from J, with 4 bases in between.

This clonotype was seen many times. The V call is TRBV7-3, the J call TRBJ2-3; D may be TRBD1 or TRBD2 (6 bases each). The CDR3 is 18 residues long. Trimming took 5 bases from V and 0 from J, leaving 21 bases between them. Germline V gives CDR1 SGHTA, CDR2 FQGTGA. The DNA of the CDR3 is TGTGCCAGCAGCCCCCAAGGGGGGATACATCCTAGCACAGATACGCAGTATTTT. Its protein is CASSPQGGIHPSTDTQYF.

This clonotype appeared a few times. The CDR3 DNA sequence: TGTGCCAGCTCACCTATGGGGGCCGTTAACACAGATACGCAGTATTTT. It codes for CASSPMGAVNTDTQYF. This chain connects TRBV18 to TRBJ2-3, with a possible D match to TRBD1 (6 bases). Germline V CDR1 and CDR2: KGHSH, LQKENI. This CDR3 region has 16 residues. The ends were cut back, 3 bases at V and 2 bases at J, with 15 bases in the middle.

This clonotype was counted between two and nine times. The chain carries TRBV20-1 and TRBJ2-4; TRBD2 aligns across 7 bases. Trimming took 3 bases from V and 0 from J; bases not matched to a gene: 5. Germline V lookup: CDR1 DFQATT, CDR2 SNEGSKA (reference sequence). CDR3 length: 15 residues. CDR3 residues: CSASGLAEAKNIQYF. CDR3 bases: TGCAGTGCTAGTGGGCTAGCGGAAGCCAAAAACATTCAGTACTTC.